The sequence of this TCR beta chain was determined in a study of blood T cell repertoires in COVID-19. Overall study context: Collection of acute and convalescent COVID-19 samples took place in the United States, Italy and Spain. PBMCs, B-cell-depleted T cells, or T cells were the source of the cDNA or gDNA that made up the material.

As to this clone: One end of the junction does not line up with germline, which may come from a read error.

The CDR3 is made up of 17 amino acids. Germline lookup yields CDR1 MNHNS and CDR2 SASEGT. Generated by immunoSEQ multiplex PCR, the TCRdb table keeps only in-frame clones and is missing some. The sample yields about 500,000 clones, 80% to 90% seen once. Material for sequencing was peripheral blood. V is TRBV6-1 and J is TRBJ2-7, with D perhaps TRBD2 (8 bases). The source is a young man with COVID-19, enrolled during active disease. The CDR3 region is CASSEDRELGGGYEQYF. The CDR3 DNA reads TGTGCCAGCAGCGAAGACAGGGAACTGGGCGGGGGGTACGAGCAGTACTTC.